A single sample gave rise to the 17 T cell receptor beta chains below, sequenced in a study of identifying expanded T cells in peripheral blood. The data were produced by immunoSEQ multiplex PCR, yet TCRdb's version contains in-frame clones alone and is incomplete. The data hold 100,000 or so clones, with roughly 89% observed a single time. The sample consisted of blood. The source is a person between 18 and 75 years old in good health.

This clone was seen a single time. This rearrangement joins TRBV6-5 to TRBJ2-5; no definite D call. The germline CDR1 and CDR2 sequences are MNHEY and SVGAGI. Trimming shortened V by 5 bases and J by 5 bases, and 15 bases separated the two germline ends. The CDR3 totals 14 residues. The CDR3 spells CASSRSPEEETQYF. The CDR3 DNA reads as TGTGCCAGCAGTCGGAGCCCCGAGGAGGAGACCCAGTACTTC.

The chain combines TRBV5-4 with TRBJ1-2, with 10 nucleotides matching TRBD1. This CDR3 spans 13 amino acids. After removal of 3 bases from V and 4 bases from J, the junction contained 0 bases not matched to a gene. The V gene's germline CDR1 is SGHNT and CDR2 YYREEE (reference sequence). The CDR3, as DNA: TGTGCCAGCAGCTGGGACAGGGGCTATGGCTACACCTTC. It translates to CASSWDRGYGYTF.

This chain uses TRBV6-1 with TRBJ1-1; 8 bases are shared with TRBD1. The CDR3 sequence is 15 residues long. V dropped 2 bases and J dropped 7; count of bases not matched to a gene: 9. Germline loops: CDR1 MNHNS, CDR2 SASEGT. The CDR3 loop reads CASSERWQGASEAFF. CDR3 DNA: TGTGCCAGCAGTGAAAGGTGGCAGGGGGCGAGTGAAGCTTTCTTT.

J is TRBJ1-2 and V is TRBV6-1; D not certain. V lost 7 bases, J lost 13 bases, and 22 bases lay in between. This CDR3 is 13 amino acids long. Germline V gives CDR1 MNHNS, CDR2 SASEGT. CDR3 sequence: CASTSLPDISITF. In DNA, the CDR3 is TGTGCCAGCACCAGCCTCCCGGATATCTCTATCACCTTC.

The genes are TRBV10-3 and TRBJ2-5; no reliable D call. Looked up from germline, CDR1 is ENHRY and CDR2 is SYGVKD. With 6 bases removed from V and 2 bases from J, the gap between germline ends came to 4 bases. The CDR3 runs 11 residues. CDR3 sequence: CAIRSQETQYF. The CDR3 DNA reads as TGTGCCATCAGAAGTCAAGAGACCCAGTACTTC.

V usage is TRBV15 and J usage is TRBJ2-7; no clear D. The germline V gene has CDR1 LNHNV and CDR2 YYDKDF (reference sequence). Trimming left V 1 base short and J 9 bases short, with 10 bases between. This CDR3 is 12 amino acids long. In DNA form, the CDR3 reads TGTGCCACCAGCAGAGCACAGAGTATGCAGTACTTC. It specifies CATSRAQSMQYF.

On this clone itself: The sample holds other DNA sequences that translate to the same CDR3. This sequence joins TRBV5-1 and TRBJ2-5; D is uncertain. The ends were cut back, 1 base at V and 5 bases at J, with 9 bases in the middle. From germline, CDR1 is SGHRS and CDR2 YFSETQ. The CDR3 contains 13 residues. The DNA of the CDR3 is TGCGCCAGCAGCTTGAAAGGGCCGGAGACCCAGTACTTC. Translated, it gives CASSLKGPETQYF.

This chain joins TRBV29-1 and TRBJ2-1, with 11 bases matching TRBD1. The CDR3 totals 14 residues. V lost 7 bases and J lost 7; bases outside the gene matches: 9. Germline CDR1 reads SQVTM; CDR2 reads ANQGSEA. The CDR3 spells CSAGDRGWRNEQFF. DNA of the CDR3: TGCAGCGCTGGGGACAGGGGGTGGAGGAATGAGCAGTTCTTC.

The chain carries TRBV7-9 and TRBJ2-5, with TRBD1 matching 9 bases. The germline V gene encodes CDR1 SEHNR and CDR2 FQNEAQ (reference sequence). CDR3 length: 15 amino acids. The V gene end was trimmed by 5 bases and the J gene end by 3 bases; junction bases not matched to a gene: 7. The CDR3 loop is CASSPTGGGKETQYF. CDR3 in DNA: TGTGCCAGCAGCCCAACAGGGGGCGGGAAAGAGACCCAGTACTTC.

The rearrangement joins TRBV7-8 to TRBJ1-1; TRBD1 aligns across 7 bases. Germline V gene sequence: CDR1 SGHVS, CDR2 FQNEAQ. V lost 4 bases, J lost 4 bases, and 9 bases stayed unmatched. The CDR3 length is 15 residues. CDR3 in amino acids: CASSSFGQVITEAFF. The CDR3 DNA follows: TGTGCCAGCAGCTCCTTCGGACAGGTGATCACTGAAGCTTTCTTT.

This chain connects TRBV6-5 to TRBJ1-6; no definite D call. Germline V CDR1 and CDR2: MNHEY, SVGAGI. The CDR3 totals 15 residues. Trimming took off 2 bases at V and 0 bases at J, with 5 bases between the two ends. The CDR3 nucleotides read TGTGCCAGCAGTTACAGGACCTCCTATAATTCACCCCTCCACTTT. Translating gives CASSYRTSYNSPLHF.

This chain joins TRBV7-2 and TRBJ2-1, with a tentative D call TRBD1 (6 bases). V lost 5 bases, J lost 9 bases, and 11 bases lay in between. Looked up from germline, CDR1 is SGHTA and CDR2 is FQGNSA. The CDR3 spans 12 residues. The CDR3 bases are TGTGCCAGCAGCACTACAGGGAGTGAGCAGTTCTTC. Encoded protein: CASSTTGSEQFF.

CDR3 bases: TGTGCCAGCAGCTTAGAACAGGGAATCTATCAGCCCCAGCATTTT. The encoded protein is CASSLEQGIYQPQHF. The J gene is TRBJ1-5, the V gene TRBV7-8; D is perhaps TRBD1 (6 bases). Trimming took 1 base from V and 5 from J, leaving 12 bases between them. Germline assignment: CDR1 SGHVS and CDR2 FQNEAQ. The CDR3 is 15 residues long.

This chain connects TRBV6-5 to TRBJ2-1; TRBD1 aligns across 8 bases. The CDR3 has 11 residues. The ends lost 3 bases at V and 13 bases at J; junction bases unmatched: 2. Germline V gene data show CDR1 as MNHEY and CDR2 as SVGAGI. The CDR3 DNA sequence: TGTGCCAGCAGTTATGGGACAGGCCAGTTCTTC. Amino acid sequence: CASSYGTGQFF.

This sequence joins TRBV7-2 and TRBJ2-5; D may match TRBD1 or TRBD2 (6 bases each). With 4 bases removed from V and 5 bases from J, the gap between germline ends came to 20 bases. The CDR3 runs to 16 residues. Germline V CDR1 and CDR2: SGHTA, FQGNSA. The CDR3 protein is CASSSGVVGGRETQYF. The CDR3 nucleotides are TGTGCCAGCAGCTCAGGGGTGGTAGGGGGGAGGGAGACCCAGTACTTC.

This rearrangement joins TRBV9 to TRBJ2-5; no reliable D call. Germline loops: CDR1 SGDLS, CDR2 YYNGEE. Trimming left V 3 bases short and J 4 bases short, with 10 bases between. This CDR3 region has 13 residues. The CDR3 loop reads CASSGTSVETQYF. The CDR3, as DNA: TGTGCCAGCAGCGGGACCAGTGTAGAGACCCAGTACTTC.

This clone showed up just once. The rearrangement links TRBV14 to TRBJ2-2, with TRBD1 as a possible D gene (6 bases). The CDR3 contains 16 residues. Germline V CDR1 and CDR2: SGHDN, FVKESK. Trimming stripped 2 bases from V and 4 bases from J, with 14 bases between. In DNA form, the CDR3 reads TGTGCCAGCAGCCAATTGAGGCAGGGGTTCACCGGGGAGCTGTTTTTT. Translating it yields CASSQLRQGFTGELFF.